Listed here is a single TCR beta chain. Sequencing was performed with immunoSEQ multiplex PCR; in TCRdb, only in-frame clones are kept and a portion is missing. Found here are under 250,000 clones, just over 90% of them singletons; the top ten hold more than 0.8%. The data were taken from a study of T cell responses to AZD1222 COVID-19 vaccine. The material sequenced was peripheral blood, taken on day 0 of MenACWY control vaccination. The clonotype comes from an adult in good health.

The chain's CDR3 is CASSPTNTDTEAFF. In nucleotides, the CDR3 is TGTGCCAGCTCACCGACGAATACGGACACTGAAGCTTTCTTT. The chain employs TRBV18 and TRBJ1-1, with unresolved D. The V and J ends lost 3 bases and 3 bases respectively, with 11 bases between them. This CDR3 spans 14 amino acids. Germline V lookup: CDR1 KGHSH, CDR2 LQKENI.